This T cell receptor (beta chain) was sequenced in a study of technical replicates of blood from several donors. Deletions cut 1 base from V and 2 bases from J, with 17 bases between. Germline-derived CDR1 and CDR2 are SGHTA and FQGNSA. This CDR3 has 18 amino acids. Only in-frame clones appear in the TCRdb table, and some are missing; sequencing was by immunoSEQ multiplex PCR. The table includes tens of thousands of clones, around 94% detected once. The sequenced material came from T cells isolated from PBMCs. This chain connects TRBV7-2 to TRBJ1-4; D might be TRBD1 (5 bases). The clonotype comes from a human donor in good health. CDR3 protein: CASSLGRGRARTNEKLFF. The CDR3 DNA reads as TGTGCCAGCAGCTTAGGAAGGGGCAGGGCGAGGACTAATGAAAAACTGTTTTTT.